The 16 T cell receptor beta chains below come from one sample, sequenced in a study of regulatory T cells in long-lasting Graves disease. Time point indicated: newly diagnosed GD, antithyroid drugs for less than 3 months. Extracted RNA from PBMCs served as the source of the TCR library. CDR3 regions were amplified by Arm-PCR using iRepertoire HTBI primers to build TCR beta libraries. MiXCR was run by TCRdb on the multiplex PCR reads, yielding one entry per CDR3 protein. Here the sample spans 350,000 to 500,000 distinct CDR3 sequences, about 17% being singletons. These data also featured in a second study, about T cells in Graves' hyperthyroidism and ophthalmopathy.

This specimen was peripheral blood mononuclear cells (PBMCs), taken at new diagnosis, from a patient treated with antithyroid drugs. Receptors were obtained from a woman in her 30s with Graves disease.

This clonotype was observed many times. The J gene is TRBJ2-7, the V gene TRBV11-2; 9 bases match TRBD1. The J segment lost 3 bases and the V segment lost 5 bases, leaving 5 bases of the junction unmatched. CDR1 and CDR2 from the germline V gene are SGHAT and FQNNGV. The CDR3 is 14 amino acids. CDR3 DNA sequence: TGTGCCAGCAGCGGGGCGGGACAGGGCTACGAGCAGTACTTC. This codes for CASSGAGQGYEQYF.

This clonotype has a count of ten or more. This chain joins TRBV20-1 and TRBJ2-7, with 7 bases aligning to TRBD1. The CDR3 is made up of 15 amino acids. CDR1 DFQATT and CDR2 SNEGSKA come from the germline V gene (reference sequence). The V and J ends lost 6 bases and 4 bases, in that order; junction bases with no gene match: 15. CDR3: CSAKGAGSNYYEQYF. CDR3 bases: TGCAGTGCAAAGGGGGCCGGGTCCAACTATTACGAGCAGTACTTC.

This clonotype was detected only once. Written as DNA, the CDR3 is TGCGCCAGCAGCCCGAGGGGGGGTTGGAATCAGCCCCAGCATTTT. Translating gives CASSPRGGWNQPQHF. The chain has TRBV5-1 and TRBJ1-5; TRBD1 is a possible D gene (6 bases). The V end was cut by 4 bases, the J end by 4 bases, with 15 bases between. Germline CDR1 SGHRS, CDR2 YFSETQ. CDR3 length: 15 amino acids. Complete variable domain (other parts from reference TRBV5-1 and TRBJ1-5): KAGVTQTPRYLIKTRGQQVTLSCSPISGHRSVSWYQQTPGQGLQFLFEYFSETQRNKGNFPGRFSGRQFSNSRSEMNVSTLELGDSALYLCASSPRGGWNQPQHFGDGTRLSIL.

V gene TRBV5-1 combines with J gene TRBJ2-1; D is undetermined. The CDR3 totals 13 residues. V was shortened by 5 bases and J by 8 bases, with 14 bases between the two germline ends. Germline V gene data show CDR1 as SGHRS and CDR2 as YFSETQ. CDR3 DNA sequence: TGCGCCAGCAGTCATCCTGATTTGGATGAGCAGTTCTTC. Translated, it gives CASSHPDLDEQFF.

This clonotype was observed a few times. This sequence joins TRBV2 and TRBJ2-2; 8 bases map to TRBD1. In germline, CDR1 is SNHLY, CDR2 FYNNEI. V shed 8 bases, J shed 3 bases, and the junction held 5 bases outside the gene matches. The CDR3 has 14 residues. CDR3 nucleotides: TGTGCCAGCTCAACAGGGGGGTACACCGGGGAGCTGTTTTTT. Its protein is CASSTGGYTGELFF.

This rearrangement joins TRBV5-5 to TRBJ2-3, with 12 bases fitting TRBD2. The germline V gene encodes CDR1 SGHKS and CDR2 YYEKEE (reference sequence). Trimming took 2 bases from V and 2 from J; bases not matched to a gene: 6. This CDR3 comprises 17 residues. The CDR3 protein is CASSFRLAGGSTDTQYF. CDR3 DNA: TGTGCCAGCAGCTTCAGGCTAGCGGGAGGGTCCACAGATACGCAGTATTTT.

This clonotype has ten or more counts. The chain carries TRBV5-1 and TRBJ1-1; no clear D gene. The CDR3 sequence is 14 residues long. Germline-derived CDR1 and CDR2 are SGHRS and YFSETQ. V was shortened by 0 bases and J by 5 bases, with 11 bases between the two germline ends. The CDR3 reads CASSLASGGTEAFF. In nucleotides, the CDR3 is TGCGCCAGCAGCTTGGCGTCTGGAGGGACTGAAGCTTTCTTT.

This clonotype was found many times. The rearrangement uses TRBV28 and TRBJ1-3; no clear D. The CDR3 length is 15 residues. Germline V gene sequence: CDR1 MDHEN, CDR2 SYDVKM. The V and J ends lost 5 bases and 0 bases respectively, with 11 bases between them. The CDR3 region has the DNA TGTGCCAGCAGTCCAGCCGAGAACTCTGGAAACACCATATATTTT. Encoded protein: CASSPAENSGNTIYF.

This clonotype was detected only a few times. This chain connects TRBV28 to TRBJ2-7; 12 nucleotides match TRBD2. Germline values: CDR1 MDHEN, CDR2 SYDVKM. The CDR3 covers 14 residues. The junction had 4 bases not matched to a gene; V was cut back by 7 bases and J by 3 bases. CDR3 loop: CASMPSGGGYEQYF. CDR3 DNA: TGTGCCAGCATGCCTAGCGGGGGGGGCTACGAGCAGTACTTC. Drawing the rest from reference TRBV28 and TRBJ2-7, the complete variable domain is DVKVTQSSRYLVKRTGEKVFLECVQDMDHENMFWYRQDPGLGLRLIYFSYDVKMKEKGDIPEGYSVSREKKERFSLILESASTNQTSMYLCASMPSGGGYEQYFGPGTRLTVT.

This clonotype was seen at least ten times. The chain couples TRBV30 to TRBJ1-1; D is possibly TRBD1 (6 bases). Germline V CDR1 and CDR2: GTSNPN, SVGIG (reference sequence). This CDR3 is 13 amino acids long. Trimming shortened V by 3 bases and J by 8 bases, and 16 bases separated the two germline ends. CDR3 nucleotide sequence: TGTGCCTGGAGCAGATACAGGGTGTCCGAAGCTTTCTTT. Translation: CAWSRYRVSEAFF.

The CDR3 region is CASSATGTGSYEQFF. In DNA, the CDR3 is TGTGCCAGCAGCGCAACCGGGACAGGGTCCTACGAGCAGTTCTTC. V gene TRBV9 combines with J gene TRBJ2-1, with 9 bases identical to TRBD1. CDR3 length: 15 amino acids. Looked up from germline, CDR1 is SGDLS and CDR2 is YYNGEE. V gave up 3 bases and J gave up 10 bases; unmatched junction bases: 11.

This clonotype was found many times. At one boundary the junction diverges from the germline segment, which might be a read error. The CDR3 DNA sequence: TGTGCCATCAGCCCCCGACTAGCGCTCTACAATGAGCAGTTCTTC. This codes for CAISPRLALYNEQFF. The J gene is TRBJ2-1, the V gene TRBV7-9; 8 positions agree with TRBD2. The CDR3 has 15 amino acids. Germline V gives CDR1 SEHNR, CDR2 FQNEAQ (reference sequence).

This clonotype was detected ten times or more. The chain recombines TRBV5-4 with TRBJ1-1, with D maybe TRBD1 (5 bases). The CDR3 has 17 residues. Trimming took 3 bases from V and 4 from J, leaving 22 bases between them. The V gene's germline CDR1 is SGHNT and CDR2 YYREEE (reference sequence). Here the CDR3 reads CASSYAIGAGSPTEAFF. The CDR3 nucleotides are TGTGCCAGCAGCTACGCCATAGGGGCGGGGTCCCCCACTGAAGCTTTCTTT. The full variable domain, with the rest looked up from reference TRBV5-4 and TRBJ1-1, is ETGVTQSPTHLIKTRGQQVTLRCSSQSGHNTVSWYQQALGQGPQFIFQYYREEENGRGNFPPRFSGLQFPNYSSELNVNALELDDSALYLCASSYAIGAGSPTEAFFGQGTRLTVV.

V gene TRBV19 combines with J gene TRBJ2-1; D is ambiguous. CDR3 size: 12 residues. Germline values: CDR1 LNHDA, CDR2 SQIVND (reference sequence). Trimming cost V 6 bases and J 2 bases, with 5 bases left between them. CDR3 sequence reads: CASSTPYNEQFF. The DNA for the CDR3 is TGTGCCAGTAGCACCCCCTACAATGAGCAGTTCTTC.

The table lists this clonotype with many counts. The chain employs TRBV20-1 and TRBJ2-1; a weak D match, TRBD1 (7 bases). This CDR3 spans 15 amino acids. Trimming removed 1 base at V and 7 bases at J, with 17 bases between. Germline V gene lookup returns CDR1 DFQATT and CDR2 SNEGSKA (reference sequence). The CDR3 nucleotides are TGCAGTGCTAGAGTCGGAGGGGGCTCCGTTAATGAGCAGTTCTTC. As protein: CSARVGGGSVNEQFF.

The gene calls are TRBV7-9 and TRBJ2-7, with D unclear. Germline CDR1 is SEHNR and CDR2 is FQNEAQ (reference sequence). The CDR3 is 15 residues long. The V gene lost 3 bases and the J gene lost 0 bases, with 12 bases spanning the gap. Written as DNA, the CDR3 is TGTGCCAGCAGCTTTACACTCTCGAGCTCCTACGAGCAGTACTTC. Its protein is CASSFTLSSSYEQYF.